One and the same sample provided the 32 T cell receptor beta chains below, sequenced in a study of blood T cell repertoires in COVID-19. Libraries were prepared by immunoSEQ multiplex PCR; TCRdb keeps only in-frame clonotypes and omits some of them. The sample consists of roughly 86,000 clones, over 75% of them appearing once. The sample was peripheral blood. These receptors originate from a woman between 70 and 85 years old with acute or convalescent COVID-19.

J is TRBJ2-7 and V is TRBV27, with 7 bases fitting TRBD1. The CDR3 loop spans 12 amino acids. Per the germline V gene, CDR1 is MNHEY and CDR2 is SMNVEV (reference sequence). Unmatched junction bases numbered 5, after V lost 6 bases and J lost 6 bases. CDR3 loop: CASRDTGAEQYF. In DNA, the CDR3 is TGTGCCAGCAGGGACACAGGGGCCGAGCAGTACTTC.

V is TRBV5-1 and J is TRBJ1-2, with 7 nucleotides matching TRBD1. Germline trimming cut 2 bases from V and 2 bases from J; bases unmatched to any gene: 6. Germline CDR1 is SGHRS and CDR2 is YFSETQ. The CDR3 sequence is 15 residues long. The DNA for the CDR3 is TGCGCCAGCAGCTTCGACAGGGCTCCAAACTATGGCTACACCTTC. Translating it yields CASSFDRAPNYGYTF.

In its sample, this clone was seen a few times. This sequence joins TRBV19 and TRBJ1-1; TRBD1 agrees at 7 bases. Trimming at V came to 10 bases and at J to 4 bases, leaving 12 bases not matched to a gene. Germline V gene sequence: CDR1 LNHDA, CDR2 SQIVND (reference sequence). The CDR3 loop spans 14 amino acids. CDR3 DNA sequence: TGTGCCACCGCCGACGAGACAGGGACCACTGAAGCTTTCTTT. Translated, it gives CATADETGTTEAFF. The whole variable domain, filled in from reference TRBV19 and TRBJ1-1, reads DGGITQSPKYLFRKEGQNVTLSCEQNLNHDAMYWYRQDPGQGLRLIYYSQIVNDFQKGDIAEGYSVSREKKESFPLTVTSAQKNPTAFYLCATADETGTTEAFFGQGTRLTVV.

V usage is TRBV12-5 and J usage is TRBJ1-1, with D possibly being TRBD1 (5 bases). The CDR3 is made up of 14 amino acids. V was clipped by 1 base and J by 5 bases, with 11 bases between them. Germline V gene sequence: CDR1 LGHNT, CDR2 FRNRAP. The DNA of the CDR3 is TGTGCTAGTGGTTTGGCAGGGATTTCTACTGAAGCTTTCTTT. This sequence encodes CASGLAGISTEAFF. Complete variable domain (other parts from reference TRBV12-5 and TRBJ1-1): DARVTQTPRHKVTEMGQEVTMRCQPILGHNTVFWYRQTMMQGLELLAYFRNRAPLDDSGMPKDRFSAEMPDATLATLKIQPSEPRDSAVYFCASGLAGISTEAFFGQGTRLTVV.

This chain joins TRBV7-3 and TRBJ1-3; 9 bases line up with TRBD1. V was pared by 1 base and J by 3 bases, with 28 bases of the junction left unmatched. This CDR3 comprises 24 residues. In germline, CDR1 is SGHTA, CDR2 FQGTGA. The CDR3 sequence: CASSLMGRVGQGYIRSVCGNTIYF. The CDR3 DNA sequence: TGTGCCAGCAGCTTAATGGGGAGGGTGGGACAGGGATATATCCGTAGTGTTTGTGGAAACACCATATATTTT.

J is TRBJ2-6 and V is TRBV5-1; 8 bases map to TRBD1. Trimming took 8 bases from V and 4 from J; bases not matched to a gene: 8. Germline assignment: CDR1 SGHRS and CDR2 YFSETQ. The CDR3 length is 15 residues. DNA of the CDR3: TGCGCCAGTCATCCAGGGGGCGCCGGGGCCAACGTCCTGACTTTC. It encodes CASHPGGAGANVLTF.

This clone appeared once. The J gene is TRBJ2-7, the V gene TRBV5-4; 9 bases align to TRBD1. Germline-derived CDR1 and CDR2 are SGHNT and YYREEE (reference sequence). The CDR3 covers 15 residues. V lost 4 bases to trimming and J lost 7 bases; unmatched junction nucleotides: 12. The CDR3 loop reads CASSPEPQGALEQYF. In nucleotides, the CDR3 is TGTGCCAGCAGCCCGGAACCACAGGGGGCGCTTGAGCAGTACTTC.

The J gene is TRBJ1-5, the V gene TRBV3-1 (or the pseudogene TRBV3-2); 10 bases are a match to TRBD1. Germline V gene sequence: CDR1 LGHDT, CDR2 YNNKEL (reference sequence). This CDR3 has 19 residues. V was clipped by 2 bases and J by 5 bases; unmatched bases: 15. The CDR3 nucleotides are TGTGCCAGCAGCCAATCGCGGGACAGGGGCCTTAACCGGTATCAGCCCCAGCATTTT. It is translated as CASSQSRDRGLNRYQPQHF.

This clone was detected only once. V gene TRBV27 combines with J gene TRBJ2-7; a weak D match, TRBD1 (5 bases). The CDR3 is 15 amino acids. Between the trimmed V and J ends, which lost 5 bases and 3 bases, there was a span of 17 bases. Germline assignment: CDR1 MNHEY and CDR2 SMNVEV (reference sequence). The CDR3: CASSRLPGIDYEQYF. The CDR3 DNA reads TGTGCCAGCAGTAGGTTACCAGGGATCGACTACGAGCAGTACTTC.

The rearrangement links TRBV10-1 to TRBJ1-1, with a weak D call TRBD1 (5 bases). Trimming removed 5 bases at V and 1 base at J, with 5 bases between. Looked up from germline, CDR1 is WNHNN and CDR2 is SYGVQD (reference sequence). This CDR3 has 12 residues. In DNA form, the CDR3 reads TGCGCCAGCAGTCAGGGGAACACTGAAGCTTTCTTT. Translated, it gives CASSQGNTEAFF.

The genes are TRBV5-1 and TRBJ1-1; no reliable D call. V lost 4 bases and J lost 2, with 12 bases in between. From germline, CDR1 is SGHRS and CDR2 YFSETQ. The CDR3 sequence is 14 residues long. The CDR3 coding sequence is TGCGCCAGCAGCGTTGTGGGGAGTAACACTGAAGCTTTCTTT. It translates to CASSVVGSNTEAFF.

V is TRBV5-1 and J is TRBJ2-3; TRBD2 matches at 14 bases. This CDR3 is built from 17 residues. The ends lost 4 bases at V and 2 bases at J; junction bases unmatched: 6. The germline gives CDR1 SGHRS, CDR2 YFSETQ. The CDR3 reads CASSAGTSGGNTDTQYF. DNA of the CDR3: TGCGCCAGCAGCGCGGGGACTAGCGGGGGTAACACAGATACGCAGTATTTT.

This clone occurred a few times. The chain is built from TRBV27 and TRBJ2-1; maybe TRBD1 (5 bases). Germline CDR1 and CDR2: MNHEY and SMNVEV (reference sequence). CDR3 length: 14 residues. Deletions cut 10 bases from V and 4 bases from J, with 17 bases between. The CDR3 spells CATSSRVDYNEQFF. In DNA, the CDR3 is TGTGCCACCTCCTCCAGGGTTGATTACAATGAGCAGTTCTTC.

The chain joins TRBV18 to TRBJ2-3, with 7 positions matching TRBD1. The CDR3 contains 15 residues. With V trimmed by 2 bases and J by 4 bases, 6 bases remained unmatched. Germline V gene sequence: CDR1 KGHSH, CDR2 LQKENI. CDR3 sequence: CASSPANRGPDTQYF. The DNA of the CDR3 is TGTGCCAGCTCACCAGCGAACAGGGGCCCAGATACGCAGTATTTT.

The chain combines TRBV30 with TRBJ1-1, with D maybe TRBD1 (5 bases). The CDR3 length is 14 residues. The V end was cut by 2 bases, the J end by 3 bases, with 13 bases between. The V gene's germline CDR1 is GTSNPN and CDR2 SVGIG (reference sequence). For the CDR3, the DNA is TGTGCCTGGAGTTTTACCGGGGGGTACACTGAAGCTTTCTTT. It encodes CAWSFTGGYTEAFF.

Turning to this clone: Other DNA sequences within the sample encode an identical CDR3. The chain links TRBV5-1 to TRBJ1-1; D gene unclear. Trimming stripped 0 bases from V and 1 base from J, with 4 bases between. CDR1 and CDR2 from the germline V gene are SGHRS and YFSETQ. This CDR3 comprises 13 residues. Here the CDR3 reads CASSLAGNTEAFF. The CDR3 nucleotides are TGCGCCAGCAGCTTGGCGGGGAACACTGAAGCTTTCTTT.

V usage is TRBV30 and J usage is TRBJ2-2, with TRBD2 matching 10 bases. The junction had 4 bases not matched to a gene; V was cut back by 2 bases and J by 4 bases. Germline-derived CDR1 and CDR2 are GTSNPN and SVGIG (reference sequence). This CDR3 has 15 residues. The CDR3 sequence: CAWSPLAGVTGELFF. DNA for the CDR3: TGTGCCTGGAGTCCCCTAGCGGGAGTCACCGGGGAGCTGTTTTTT.

This chain uses TRBV3-1 (or the pseudogene TRBV3-2) with TRBJ2-7; D not certain. Germline CDR1 is LGHDT and CDR2 is YNNKEL (reference sequence). V was clipped by 4 bases and J by 4 bases, with 11 bases between them. This CDR3 contains 13 residues. The CDR3 DNA is TGTGCCAGCAGCCCGAGAGGTCCGTACGAGCAGTACTTC. This gives the protein CASSPRGPYEQYF.

The chain uses TRBV14 and TRBJ1-2; D gene ambiguous. V was pared by 3 bases and J by 7 bases, with 12 bases between. The germline V gene encodes CDR1 SGHDN and CDR2 FVKESK. The CDR3 is 13 amino acids. CDR3 in amino acids: CASSQGGLGGYTF. The DNA of the CDR3 is TGTGCCAGCAGCCAGGGAGGTCTCGGTGGCTACACCTTC.

This chain uses TRBV4-2 with TRBJ1-4; 10 bases line up with TRBD1. CDR3 size: 19 residues. After removal of 4 bases from V and 2 bases from J, the junction contained 13 bases not matched to a gene. The germline gives CDR1 LGHNA, CDR2 YNFKEQ. CDR3 nucleotide sequence: TGTGCCAGCAGCCGAGAAACTCCGGGACAGGGGAAGACTAATGAAAAACTGTTTTTT. Protein: CASSRETPGQGKTNEKLFF.

The chain uses TRBV5-1 and TRBJ1-1; 10 positions agree with TRBD1. Looked up from germline, CDR1 is SGHRS and CDR2 is YFSETQ. The length of the CDR3 is 14 residues. V was clipped by 5 bases and J by 2 bases; unmatched bases: 3. The CDR3 loop is CASSRDRGNTEAFF. CDR3 nucleotide sequence: TGCGCCAGCAGTCGGGACAGGGGAAACACTGAAGCTTTCTTT.

The V call is TRBV18, the J call TRBJ1-1; TRBD1 is a possible D gene (5 bases). The V end was cut by 2 bases, the J end by 2 bases, with 9 bases between. Germline CDR1 and CDR2: KGHSH and LQKENI. The CDR3 totals 14 residues. The CDR3 nucleotides are TGTGCCAGCTCACCAATCCAGGGAAACACTGAAGCTTTCTTT. Its protein is CASSPIQGNTEAFF.

The rearrangement uses TRBV7-2 and TRBJ1-2; 8 bases agree with TRBD1. J was trimmed by 8 bases and V by 5 bases; bases with no gene match: 7. The germline V gene encodes CDR1 SGHTA and CDR2 FQGNSA. The CDR3 is 13 amino acids. The CDR3 here is CASSPGQGWGYTF. The CDR3 nucleotides read TGTGCCAGCAGCCCAGGACAGGGCTGGGGCTACACCTTC.

This clone has just one count. The chain joins TRBV21-1 to TRBJ2-7; whether TRBD1, the table's D call, matches the DNA was not checked. TRBV21-1 is an annotated pseudogene. The CDR3 totals 15 residues. CDR3 in DNA: TGTGCCAGCAGCAAAATGAGGACAGCCTCCTACGAGCAGTACTTC. Residues: CASSKMRTASYEQYF.

The chain couples TRBV6-5 to TRBJ2-7; 9 bases map to TRBD1. This CDR3 contains 14 residues. Unmatched junction bases numbered 8, after V lost 8 bases and J lost 3 bases. Germline loops: CDR1 MNHEY, CDR2 SVGAGI. The CDR3 DNA reads TGTGCCAGCCCCCGGGGACAGGGCGACTACGAGCAGTACTTC. Amino acid sequence: CASPRGQGDYEQYF.

This rearrangement joins TRBV5-1 to TRBJ1-1; TRBD1 is a possible D gene (5 bases). CDR3 length: 15 residues. In germline, CDR1 is SGHRS, CDR2 YFSETQ. Trimming left V 4 bases short and J 4 bases short, with 17 bases between. The CDR3 nucleotides are TGCGCCAGCAGCGTCCCGGGGGGGACGAGCACTGAAGCTTTCTTT. Translated, it gives CASSVPGGTSTEAFF. The full variable domain, with the rest looked up from reference TRBV5-1 and TRBJ1-1, is KAGVTQTPRYLIKTRGQQVTLSCSPISGHRSVSWYQQTPGQGLQFLFEYFSETQRNKGNFPGRFSGRQFSNSRSEMNVSTLELGDSALYLCASSVPGGTSTEAFFGQGTRLTVV.

This chain connects TRBV11-2 to TRBJ2-3, with D maybe TRBD2 (6 bases). This CDR3 comprises 15 residues. V was clipped by 2 bases and J by 2 bases, with 11 bases between them. Per germline, CDR1 SGHAT and CDR2 FQNNGV. The DNA of the CDR3 is TGTGCCAGCAGCTTAATGGGGGGTAACACAGATACGCAGTATTTT. Encoded protein: CASSLMGGNTDTQYF.

CDR3 DNA: TGTGCCAGTAGTATTGTCCAGGGGGCAGGGGAGCAGTACTTC. Its protein product is CASSIVQGAGEQYF. This chain joins TRBV19 and TRBJ2-7; 8 nucleotides line up with TRBD1. The ends lost 3 bases at V and 7 bases at J; junction bases unmatched: 8. CDR1 and CDR2 from the germline V gene are LNHDA and SQIVND (reference sequence). There are 14 residues in the CDR3.

The chain combines TRBV2 with TRBJ1-4; D unclear. The CDR3 is 16 amino acids. Between the trimmed V and J ends, which lost 0 bases and 7 bases, there was a span of 15 bases. Germline V gene data show CDR1 as SNHLY and CDR2 as FYNNEI. The CDR3: CASSEALGGSGEKLFF. The CDR3 nucleotides are TGTGCCAGCAGTGAAGCGCTGGGAGGGTCGGGTGAAAAACTGTTTTTT.

The chain has TRBV5-5 and TRBJ2-2; possibly TRBD2 for D (5 bases). Germline V gene data show CDR1 as SGHKS and CDR2 as YYEKEE (reference sequence). CDR3 length: 17 amino acids. The ends were cut back, 0 bases at V and 7 bases at J, with 19 bases in the middle. DNA for the CDR3: TGTGCCAGCAGCTTGGAAGTGGCGGGCGGTTTGGGCGGGGAGCTGTTTTTT. Translation: CASSLEVAGGLGGELFF.

The V gene is TRBV5-4, the J gene TRBJ2-2; possible D gene TRBD2, 5 bases. Germline CDR1 SGHNT, CDR2 YYREEE (reference sequence). V shed 6 bases and J shed 7 bases, with 13 bases lying between them. This CDR3 has 13 amino acids. The CDR3 region has the DNA TGTGCCAGCATTACCATAGGGAGCGGGGAGCTGTTTTTT. It yields the protein CASITIGSGELFF.

This clone was counted a few times. The rearrangement links TRBV9 to TRBJ1-1, with D unclear. V was pared by 0 bases and J by 1 base, with 10 bases between. The CDR3 totals 15 residues. Looked up from germline, CDR1 is SGDLS and CDR2 is YYNGEE. DNA of the CDR3: TGTGCCAGCAGCGTAGTTCACAGTTCGAACACTGAAGCTTTCTTT. It is translated as CASSVVHSSNTEAFF.